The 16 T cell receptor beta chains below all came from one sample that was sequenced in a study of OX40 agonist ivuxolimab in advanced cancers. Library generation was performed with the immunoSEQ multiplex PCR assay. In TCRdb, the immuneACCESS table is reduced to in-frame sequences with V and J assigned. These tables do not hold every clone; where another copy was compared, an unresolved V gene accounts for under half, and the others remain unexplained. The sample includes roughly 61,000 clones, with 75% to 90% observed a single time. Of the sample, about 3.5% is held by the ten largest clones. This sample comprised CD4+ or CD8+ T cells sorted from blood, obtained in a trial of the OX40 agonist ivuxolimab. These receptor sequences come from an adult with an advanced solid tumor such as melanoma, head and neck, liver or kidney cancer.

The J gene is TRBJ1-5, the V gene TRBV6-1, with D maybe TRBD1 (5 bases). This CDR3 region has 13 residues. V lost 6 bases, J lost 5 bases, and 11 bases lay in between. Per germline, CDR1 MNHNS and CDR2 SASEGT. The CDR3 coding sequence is TGTGCCAGCAGAGTGACCAGGGATCAGCCCCAGCATTTT. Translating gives CASRVTRDQPQHF.

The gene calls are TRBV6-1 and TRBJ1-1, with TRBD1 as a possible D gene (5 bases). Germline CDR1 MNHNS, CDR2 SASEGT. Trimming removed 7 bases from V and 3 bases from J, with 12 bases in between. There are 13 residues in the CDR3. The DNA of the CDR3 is TGTGCCAGCAAATATACAGGTTACACTGAAGCTTTCTTT. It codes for CASKYTGYTEAFF.

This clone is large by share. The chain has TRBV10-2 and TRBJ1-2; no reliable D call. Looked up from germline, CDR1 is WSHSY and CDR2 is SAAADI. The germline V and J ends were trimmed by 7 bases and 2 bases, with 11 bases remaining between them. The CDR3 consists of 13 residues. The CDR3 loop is CASMDDENYGYTF. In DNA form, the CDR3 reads TGCGCCAGCATGGACGACGAGAACTATGGCTACACCTTC.

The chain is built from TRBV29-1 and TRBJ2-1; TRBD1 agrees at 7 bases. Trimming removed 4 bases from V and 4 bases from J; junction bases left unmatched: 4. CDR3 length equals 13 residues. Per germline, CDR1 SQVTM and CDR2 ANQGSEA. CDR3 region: CSVVPGQYNEQFF. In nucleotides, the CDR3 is TGCAGCGTTGTCCCGGGACAGTACAATGAGCAGTTCTTC.

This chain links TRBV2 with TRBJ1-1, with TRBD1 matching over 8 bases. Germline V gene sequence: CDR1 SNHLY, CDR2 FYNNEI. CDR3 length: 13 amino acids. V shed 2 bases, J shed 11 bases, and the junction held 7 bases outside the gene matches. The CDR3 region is CASSETDRGRAFF. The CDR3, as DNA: TGTGCCAGCAGTGAAACCGACAGGGGACGCGCTTTCTTT.

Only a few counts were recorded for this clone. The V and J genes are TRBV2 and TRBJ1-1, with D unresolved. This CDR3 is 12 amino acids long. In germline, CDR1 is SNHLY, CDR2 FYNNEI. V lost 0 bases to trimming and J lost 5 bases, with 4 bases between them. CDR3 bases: TGTGCCAGCAGTGAAGCGAGGACTGAAGCTTTCTTT. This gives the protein CASSEARTEAFF.

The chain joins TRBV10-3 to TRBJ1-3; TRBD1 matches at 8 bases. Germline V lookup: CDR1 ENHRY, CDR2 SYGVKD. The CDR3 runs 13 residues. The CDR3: CATGGLDRNTIYF. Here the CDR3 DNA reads TGTGCTACAGGGGGGCTAGATAGAAACACCATATATTTT.

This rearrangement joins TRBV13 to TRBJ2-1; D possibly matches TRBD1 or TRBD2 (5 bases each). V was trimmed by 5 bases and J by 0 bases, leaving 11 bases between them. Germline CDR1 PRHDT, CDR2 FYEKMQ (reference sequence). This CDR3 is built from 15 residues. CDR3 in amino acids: CASSPRESSYNEQFF. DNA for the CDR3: TGTGCCAGCAGCCCCAGGGAGAGCTCCTACAATGAGCAGTTCTTC.

This CDR3 is CASSFGGRVGSTDTQYF. In DNA form, the CDR3 reads TGTGCCAGCAGTTTTGGAGGGAGGGTGGGGAGTACAGATACGCAGTATTTT. The chain has TRBV27 and TRBJ2-3, with TRBD2 identical over 7 bases. The CDR3 length is 17 residues. Germline V gives CDR1 MNHEY, CDR2 SMNVEV (reference sequence). After removal of 3 bases from V and 3 bases from J, the junction contained 12 bases not matched to a gene.

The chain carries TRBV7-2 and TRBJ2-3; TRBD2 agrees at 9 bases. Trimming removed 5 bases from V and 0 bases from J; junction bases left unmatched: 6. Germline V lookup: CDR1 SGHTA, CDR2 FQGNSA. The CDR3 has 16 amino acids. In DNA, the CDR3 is TGTGCCAGCAGCCTCATAGCGGGGGCTAGCACAGATACGCAGTATTTT. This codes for CASSLIAGASTDTQYF.

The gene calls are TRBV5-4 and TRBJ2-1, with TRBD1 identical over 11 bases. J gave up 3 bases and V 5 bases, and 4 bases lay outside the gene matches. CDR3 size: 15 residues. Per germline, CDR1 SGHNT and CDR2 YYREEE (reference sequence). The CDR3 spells CASRLGTGGYNEQFF. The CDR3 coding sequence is TGTGCCAGCAGGTTAGGGACAGGGGGCTACAATGAGCAGTTCTTC.

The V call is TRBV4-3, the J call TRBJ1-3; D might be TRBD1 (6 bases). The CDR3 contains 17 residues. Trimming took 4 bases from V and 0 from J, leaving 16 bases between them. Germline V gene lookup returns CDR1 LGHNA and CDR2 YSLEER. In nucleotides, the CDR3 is TGCGCCAGCAGCCCCCTTCCACAGGGCTACTCTGGAAACACCATATATTTT. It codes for CASSPLPQGYSGNTIYF.

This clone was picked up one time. The CDR3 nucleotides read TGTGCCAGCAGCGGATCTTCCGGAGGAAATGAAAAACTGTTTTTT. This encodes CASSGSSGGNEKLFF. The J gene is TRBJ1-4, the V gene TRBV7-9; D call uncertain. Trimming removed 5 bases at V and 5 bases at J, with 15 bases between. This CDR3 comprises 15 residues. Germline lookup yields CDR1 SEHNR and CDR2 FQNEAQ (reference sequence).

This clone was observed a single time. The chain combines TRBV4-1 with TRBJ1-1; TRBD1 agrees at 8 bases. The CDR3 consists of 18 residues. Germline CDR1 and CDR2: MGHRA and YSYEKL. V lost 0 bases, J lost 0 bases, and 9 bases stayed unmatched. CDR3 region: CASSQDWWQGAMNTEAFF. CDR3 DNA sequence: TGCGCCAGCAGCCAAGATTGGTGGCAGGGGGCAATGAACACTGAAGCTTTCTTT.

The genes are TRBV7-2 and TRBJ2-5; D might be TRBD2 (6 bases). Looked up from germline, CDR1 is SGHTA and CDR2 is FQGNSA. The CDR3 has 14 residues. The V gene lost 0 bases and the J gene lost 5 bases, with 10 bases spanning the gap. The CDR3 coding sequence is TGTGCCAGCAGCTTAGCTTTCCGGGGGGAGACCCAGTACTTC. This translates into CASSLAFRGETQYF.

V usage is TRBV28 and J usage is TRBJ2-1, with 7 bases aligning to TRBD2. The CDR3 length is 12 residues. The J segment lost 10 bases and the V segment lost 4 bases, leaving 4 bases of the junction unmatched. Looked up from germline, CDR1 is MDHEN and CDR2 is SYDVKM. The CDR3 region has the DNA TGTGCCAGCAGTTCCACTAGCGTGGAGCAGTTCTTC. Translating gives CASSSTSVEQFF.